The 32 T cell receptor beta chains reported below all come from one sample, sequenced in a study of OX40 agonist ivuxolimab in advanced cancers. Data came from immunoSEQ multiplex PCR; TCRdb stores just in-frame clones and leaves some out. This table has roughly 80,000 clones, about 91% appearing once. The sample consisted of CD4+ or CD8+ T cells sorted from blood, taken in a trial of the OX40 agonist ivuxolimab. Receptor source: an adult with an advanced solid tumor such as melanoma, head and neck, liver or kidney cancer.

The chain joins TRBV4-3 to TRBJ1-2; a possible D gene is TRBD1 (6 bases). This CDR3 has 15 amino acids. V gave up 1 base and J gave up 0 bases, with 9 bases separating them. Germline-derived CDR1 and CDR2 are LGHNA and YSLEER. Written as DNA, the CDR3 is TGCGCCAGCAGCCAAGCGCGACAGGCTAACTATGGCTACACCTTC. Translated: CASSQARQANYGYTF.

The count of this clone is one. This chain connects TRBV11-3 to TRBJ2-1, with 13 bases aligning to TRBD2. CDR1 is SGHNT, CDR2 YENEEA, per germline. The CDR3 spans 16 residues. The CDR3 spells CASNGGTSGNYNEQFF. Written as DNA, the CDR3 is TGTGCTAGTAACGGGGGGACTAGCGGGAATTACAATGAGCAGTTCTTC.

In its sample, this clone was seen a few times. This chain's CDR3 is CASKRSGELFF. Written as DNA, the CDR3 is TGTGCCAGCAAGAGGTCCGGGGAGCTGTTTTTT. The rearrangement uses TRBV6-5 and TRBJ2-2, with unresolved D. V was clipped by 7 bases and J by 6 bases, with 6 bases between them. Germline V CDR1 and CDR2: MNHEY, SVGAGI. This CDR3 has 11 amino acids.

The genes are TRBV7-9 and TRBJ2-7; TRBD1 agrees at 7 bases. This CDR3 is built from 12 residues. CDR1 SEHNR and CDR2 FQNEAQ come from the germline V gene (reference sequence). Germline trimming cut 6 bases from V and 6 bases from J; bases unmatched to any gene: 5. The CDR3 DNA is TGTGCCAGCAGAAAAGACAGGGCCGAGCAGTACTTC. Its translation: CASRKDRAEQYF.

The rearrangement joins TRBV4-3 to TRBJ2-1; the match to TRBD2 covers 9 bases. Trimming took 0 bases from V and 6 from J; bases not matched to a gene: 12. This CDR3 comprises 18 residues. CDR1 is LGHNA, CDR2 YSLEER, per germline. The CDR3 spells CASSQEALDAGGPNEQFF. The CDR3, as DNA: TGCGCCAGCAGCCAAGAGGCCTTGGACGCGGGAGGGCCCAATGAGCAGTTCTTC.

The rearrangement joins TRBV5-1 to TRBJ2-1, with D unresolved. Germline CDR1 reads SGHRS; CDR2 reads YFSETQ. The CDR3 is 15 amino acids. Trimming took off 5 bases at V and 1 base at J, with 13 bases between the two ends. The CDR3: CASSTELLSYNEQFF. The CDR3 DNA is TGCGCCAGCAGTACGGAGTTACTGTCCTACAATGAGCAGTTCTTC.

The V gene is TRBV14, the J gene TRBJ2-3, with 8 bases matching TRBD2. CDR3 size: 12 residues. Germline V lookup: CDR1 SGHDN, CDR2 FVKESK. Trimming took 5 bases from V and 12 from J; bases not matched to a gene: 7. The CDR3 bases are TGTGCCAGCAGCAGGAGCGGGAGTCTTCAGTATTTT. Protein product: CASSRSGSLQYF.

The gene calls are TRBV10-3 and TRBJ1-1; D may be TRBD1 (6 bases). V was trimmed by 0 bases and J by 1 base, leaving 9 bases between them. The CDR3 extends over 15 amino acids. Germline-derived CDR1 and CDR2 are ENHRY and SYGVKD. CDR3 nucleotide sequence: TGTGCCATCAGTGAGTCAGGGGGTTCGAACACTGAAGCTTTCTTT. Translating it yields CAISESGGSNTEAFF.

This chain connects TRBV7-2 to TRBJ1-1; D remains ambiguous. Between the trimmed V and J ends, which lost 1 base and 2 bases, there was a span of 11 bases. Per the germline V gene, CDR1 is SGHTA and CDR2 is FQGNSA. The CDR3 is made up of 15 amino acids. The CDR3 region has the DNA TGTGCCAGCAGCTTAGTGGTAGGATCAAACACTGAAGCTTTCTTT. This gives the protein CASSLVVGSNTEAFF.

The V gene is TRBV27, the J gene TRBJ2-7; no clear D. Germline CDR1 is MNHEY and CDR2 is SMNVEV (reference sequence). The length of the CDR3 is 14 residues. V was trimmed by 5 bases and J by 0 bases, leaving 11 bases between them. In DNA form, the CDR3 reads TGTGCCAGCAGTCGGGCAGCTATCTCCTACGAGCAGTACTTC. Amino acid sequence: CASSRAAISYEQYF.

The chain combines TRBV7-2 with TRBJ1-5; D call uncertain. Per germline, CDR1 SGHTA and CDR2 FQGNSA. The CDR3 length is 15 residues. Deletions cut 2 bases from V and 1 base from J, with 9 bases between. As DNA, the CDR3 is TGTGCCAGCAGCTTATACCATGGGAGCAATCAGCCCCAGCATTTT. This encodes CASSLYHGSNQPQHF.

The table lists this clone with a few counts. This chain uses TRBV10-2 with TRBJ2-1; 12 nucleotides agree with TRBD1. The CDR3 spans 14 residues. The ends lost 8 bases at V and 7 bases at J; junction bases unmatched: 6. Germline CDR1 is WSHSY and CDR2 is SAAADI. The CDR3 here is CASGDRGPQNEQFF. The CDR3 nucleotides are TGCGCCAGCGGGGACAGGGGGCCCCAGAATGAGCAGTTCTTC.

This chain joins TRBV14 and TRBJ2-3, with 9 bases matching TRBD2. V dropped 4 bases and J dropped 3; count of bases not matched to a gene: 8. CDR1 and CDR2 from the germline V gene are SGHDN and FVKESK. The CDR3 is 16 amino acids. The CDR3 here is CASSPQAGGPTDTQYF. In DNA form, the CDR3 reads TGTGCCAGCAGCCCCCAAGCGGGAGGCCCTACAGATACGCAGTATTTT.

In nucleotides, the CDR3 is TGTGCCAGCAGCTTAGATGGGACTAGCGGGAGGATCAACGAGCAGTACTTC. It codes for CASSLDGTSGRINEQYF. This chain uses TRBV11-2 with TRBJ2-7; 15 nucleotides agree with TRBD2. Trimming removed 0 bases from V and 5 bases from J; junction bases left unmatched: 5. Per the germline V gene, CDR1 is SGHAT and CDR2 is FQNNGV. This CDR3 contains 17 residues.

This clone was observed a single time. This chain joins TRBV30 and TRBJ1-1; TRBD1 matches at 7 bases. The J segment lost 5 bases and the V segment lost 5 bases, leaving 11 bases of the junction unmatched. Germline V CDR1 and CDR2: GTSNPN, SVGIG (reference sequence). This CDR3 spans 14 amino acids. CDR3: CAWRTGSGGTEAFF. CDR3 in DNA: TGTGCCTGGCGAACCGGTTCAGGGGGGACTGAAGCTTTCTTT.

This chain connects TRBV18 to TRBJ2-6; the D is unclear. Trimming pared 9 bases from V and 0 bases from J, leaving 21 bases between. The CDR3 is 18 amino acids. CDR1 is KGHSH and CDR2 is LQKENI in the germline V gene. Written as DNA, the CDR3 is TGTGCCAGTTCTCAGAGCTCCATAGGTGGCTCTGGGGCCAACGTCCTGACTTTC. Protein sequence: CASSQSSIGGSGANVLTF.

V and J are TRBV4-1 and TRBJ1-2; TRBD1 might be the D (5 bases). With 1 base removed from V and 3 bases from J, the gap between germline ends came to 15 bases. The CDR3 length is 16 residues. CDR1 is MGHRA, CDR2 YSYEKL, per germline. The CDR3 coding sequence is TGCGCCAGCAGCCAAGTTTTTGACCAGGGCTACTATGGCTACACCTTC. This translates into CASSQVFDQGYYGYTF.

This chain links TRBV5-4 with TRBJ2-5; TRBD2 is a possible D gene (6 bases). V lost 0 bases, J lost 0 bases, and 12 bases lay in between. Germline V gene data show CDR1 as SGHNT and CDR2 as YYREEE (reference sequence). CDR3 length: 16 amino acids. The CDR3 sequence is CASSLGGGTYQETQYF. As DNA, the CDR3 is TGTGCCAGCAGCTTGGGTGGAGGGACCTACCAAGAGACCCAGTACTTC.

The CDR3 nucleotides read TGTGCCAGCAGCTTTCGCTTCGCGGCAGATACGCAGTATTTT. It encodes CASSFRFAADTQYF. The chain joins TRBV7-2 to TRBJ2-3; D unresolved. Trimming took 3 bases from V and 4 from J, leaving 11 bases between them. The CDR3 consists of 14 residues. Germline V gene lookup returns CDR1 SGHTA and CDR2 FQGNSA.

V and J are TRBV5-1 and TRBJ2-5, with 13 bases identical to TRBD2. Germline lookup yields CDR1 SGHRS and CDR2 YFSETQ. CDR3 length: 16 amino acids. V shed 0 bases, J shed 2 bases, and the junction held 1 base outside the gene matches. CDR3 region: CASSLGGLAGQETQYF. The CDR3, as DNA: TGCGCCAGCAGCTTGGGGGGACTAGCGGGGCAAGAGACCCAGTACTTC. The full variable domain, completed using reference TRBV5-1 and TRBJ2-5, is KAGVTQTPRYLIKTRGQQVTLSCSPISGHRSVSWYQQTPGQGLQFLFEYFSETQRNKGNFPGRFSGRQFSNSRSEMNVSTLELGDSALYLCASSLGGLAGQETQYFGPGTRLLVL.

The chain couples TRBV5-1 to TRBJ1-1; D call uncertain. CDR1 and CDR2 (germline): SGHRS, YFSETQ. The germline V and J ends were trimmed by 1 base and 5 bases, with 9 bases remaining between them. The CDR3 has 13 residues. The DNA of the CDR3 is TGCGCCAGCAGCTTGTCAGGCGAGACTGAAGCTTTCTTT. Encoded protein: CASSLSGETEAFF.

The chain recombines TRBV19 with TRBJ2-7; 10 bases line up with TRBD2. Trimming took 1 base from V and 6 from J; bases not matched to a gene: 9. Germline CDR1 and CDR2: LNHDA and SQIVND (reference sequence). The length of the CDR3 is 16 residues. The CDR3 DNA is TGTGCCAGTAGTATAGTCCTAGCGGGAGCCGAAAGCGAGCAGTACTTC. This gives the protein CASSIVLAGAESEQYF.

This sequence joins TRBV30 and TRBJ1-4; no clear D. The V end lost 1 base, the J end lost 7 bases, and 1 base lay between the germline ends. This CDR3 has 10 residues. Per germline, CDR1 GTSNPN and CDR2 SVGIG (reference sequence). The CDR3 protein is CAWSGEKLFF. The CDR3 nucleotides are TGTGCCTGGAGTGGTGAAAAACTGTTTTTT.

This rearrangement joins TRBV11-2 to TRBJ2-7, with 7 bases identical to TRBD1. J gave up 1 base and V 4 bases, and 7 bases lay outside the gene matches. The CDR3 has 15 residues. Germline lookup yields CDR1 SGHAT and CDR2 FQNNGV. CDR3 amino acids: CASSSRPGQSYEQYF. The CDR3 region has the DNA TGTGCCAGCAGCTCCCGACCGGGACAGTCCTACGAGCAGTACTTC.

The rearrangement joins TRBV5-4 to TRBJ1-5; D unresolved. Germline CDR1 reads SGHNT; CDR2 reads YYREEE (reference sequence). The CDR3 consists of 12 residues. Trimming pared 2 bases from V and 7 bases from J, leaving 7 bases between. The CDR3, as DNA: TGTGCCAGCAGCTTTGATCGGCAGCCCCAGCATTTT. Amino acids: CASSFDRQPQHF.

The rearrangement joins TRBV19 to TRBJ1-2, with D unclear. Trimming pared 3 bases from V and 3 bases from J, leaving 14 bases between. CDR3 size: 15 residues. The germline CDR1 and CDR2 sequences are LNHDA and SQIVND (reference sequence). CDR3 amino acids: CASSITPIQDYGYTF. In DNA, the CDR3 is TGTGCCAGTAGTATTACACCAATTCAGGACTATGGCTACACCTTC.

CDR3 coding DNA: TGTGCCAGCTCACTCCCTAGCGGCACAGATACGCAGTATTTT. Protein: CASSLPSGTDTQYF. The J gene is TRBJ2-3, the V gene TRBV18; TRBD2 is a possible D gene (6 bases). V was shortened by 4 bases and J by 1 base, with 9 bases between the two germline ends. The CDR3 is 14 residues long. The V gene's germline CDR1 is KGHSH and CDR2 LQKENI.

This clone has a single count. This chain connects TRBV7-9 to TRBJ1-1, with D maybe TRBD1 (5 bases). The V gene's germline CDR1 is SEHNR and CDR2 FQNEAQ (reference sequence). The V end was cut by 6 bases, the J end by 1 base, with 18 bases between. This CDR3 contains 16 residues. CDR3 sequence reads: CASRPKMTVQNTEAFF. The CDR3 DNA is TGTGCCAGCAGACCCAAAATGACAGTGCAGAACACTGAAGCTTTCTTT.

The DNA of the CDR3 is TGTGCCAGCAGCCTCGTCCGGGACAGGGACTACGAGCAGTACTTC. It yields the protein CASSLVRDRDYEQYF. V and J are TRBV6-5 and TRBJ2-7; 9 bases line up with TRBD1. The CDR3 length is 15 residues. V shed 6 bases and J 3 bases; nucleotides not matched to a gene: 9. The germline CDR1 and CDR2 sequences are MNHEY and SVGAGI.

V is TRBV19 and J is TRBJ1-5, with TRBD1 as a possible D gene (5 bases). V lost 7 bases, J lost 2 bases, and 15 bases lay in between. The germline V gene encodes CDR1 LNHDA and CDR2 SQIVND (reference sequence). The CDR3 length is 15 residues. The CDR3 sequence is CASTVGWGGNQPQHF. The CDR3 nucleotides are TGTGCCAGTACGGTAGGATGGGGCGGCAATCAGCCCCAGCATTTT.

This chain's CDR3 is CAITPGLSSHEQYF. The CDR3 DNA reads TGTGCCATCACCCCGGGACTATCATCACACGAGCAGTACTTC. The chain combines TRBV10-3 with TRBJ2-7; 7 bases align to TRBD2. This CDR3 has 14 amino acids. J was trimmed by 5 bases and V by 7 bases; bases with no gene match: 11. Germline CDR1 is ENHRY and CDR2 is SYGVKD.

This sequence joins TRBV10-3 and TRBJ2-5, with D possibly TRBD1 on 5 matching bases. V lost 3 bases and J 2 bases, leaving 7 bases between the germline ends. CDR1 is ENHRY, CDR2 SYGVKD, per germline. The CDR3 extends over 13 amino acids. CDR3 DNA: TGTGCCATCAGTGAACAGGCTCAAGAGACCCAGTACTTC. Translating gives CAISEQAQETQYF.